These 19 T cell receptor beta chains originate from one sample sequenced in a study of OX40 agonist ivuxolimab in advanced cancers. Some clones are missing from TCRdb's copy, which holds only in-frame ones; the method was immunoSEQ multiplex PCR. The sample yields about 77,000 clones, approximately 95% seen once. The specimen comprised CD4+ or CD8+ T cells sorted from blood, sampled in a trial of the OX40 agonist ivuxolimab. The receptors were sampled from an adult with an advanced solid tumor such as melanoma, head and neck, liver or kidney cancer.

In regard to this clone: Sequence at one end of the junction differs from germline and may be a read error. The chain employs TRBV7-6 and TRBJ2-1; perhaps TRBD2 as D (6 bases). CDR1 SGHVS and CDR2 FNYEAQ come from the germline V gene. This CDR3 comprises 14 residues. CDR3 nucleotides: TGTGCCAGCAGCCTAGCGACGGAGGGGTATTATCAGTTCTTC. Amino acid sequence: CASSLATEGYYQFF.

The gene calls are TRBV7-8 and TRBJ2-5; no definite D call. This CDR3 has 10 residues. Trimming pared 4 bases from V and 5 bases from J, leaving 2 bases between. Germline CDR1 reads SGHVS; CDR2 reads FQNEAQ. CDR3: CASSWETQYF. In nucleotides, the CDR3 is TGTGCCAGCAGCTGGGAGACCCAGTACTTC.

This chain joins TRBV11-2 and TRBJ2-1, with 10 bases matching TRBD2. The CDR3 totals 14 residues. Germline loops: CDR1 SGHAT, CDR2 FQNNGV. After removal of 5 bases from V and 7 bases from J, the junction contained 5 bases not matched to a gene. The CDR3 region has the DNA TGTGCCAGCAGCCTGAGCGGGAGGGTAAATGAGCAGTTCTTC. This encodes CASSLSGRVNEQFF.

The CDR3 DNA is TGTGCCAGCAGTTACCCTCTGGGGGGCCGCAATGAGCAGTTCTTC. Translating gives CASSYPLGGRNEQFF. The rearrangement uses TRBV6-6 and TRBJ2-1, with D perhaps matching TRBD1 or TRBD2 (6 bases each). The germline V and J ends were trimmed by 2 bases and 6 bases, with 14 bases remaining between them. The length of the CDR3 is 15 residues. Germline-derived CDR1 and CDR2 are MNHNY and SVGAGI (reference sequence).

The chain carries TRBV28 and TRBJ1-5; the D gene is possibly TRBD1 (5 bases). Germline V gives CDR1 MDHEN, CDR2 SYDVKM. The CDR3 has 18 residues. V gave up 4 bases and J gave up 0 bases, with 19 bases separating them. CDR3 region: CASSSPLAGNFSNQPQHF. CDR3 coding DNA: TGTGCCAGCAGTTCCCCCCTGGCAGGGAACTTTAGCAATCAGCCCCAGCATTTT. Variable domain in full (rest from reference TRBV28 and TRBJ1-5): DVKVTQSSRYLVKRTGEKVFLECVQDMDHENMFWYRQDPGLGLRLIYFSYDVKMKEKGDIPEGYSVSREKKERFSLILESASTNQTSMYLCASSSPLAGNFSNQPQHFGDGTRLSIL.

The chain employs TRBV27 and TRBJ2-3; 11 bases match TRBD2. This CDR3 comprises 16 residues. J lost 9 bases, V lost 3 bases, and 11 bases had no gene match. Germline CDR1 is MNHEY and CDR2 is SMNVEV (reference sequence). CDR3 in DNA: TGTGCCAGCAGTTTGGGGCTAGCGGGAGGTACGGGGACGCAGTATTTT. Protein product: CASSLGLAGGTGTQYF.

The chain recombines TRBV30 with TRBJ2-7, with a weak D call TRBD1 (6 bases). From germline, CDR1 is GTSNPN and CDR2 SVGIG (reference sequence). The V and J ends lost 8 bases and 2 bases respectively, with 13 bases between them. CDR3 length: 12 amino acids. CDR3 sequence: CAGYGQTYEQYF. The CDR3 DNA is TGTGCCGGATACGGACAGACCTACGAGCAGTACTTC.

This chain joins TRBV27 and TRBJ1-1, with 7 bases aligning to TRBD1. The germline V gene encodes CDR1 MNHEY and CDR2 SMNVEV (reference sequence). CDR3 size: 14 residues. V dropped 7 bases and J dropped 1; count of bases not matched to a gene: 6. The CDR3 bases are TGTGCCAGCACCGCGGACAGGAGGAACACTGAAGCTTTCTTT. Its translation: CASTADRRNTEAFF.

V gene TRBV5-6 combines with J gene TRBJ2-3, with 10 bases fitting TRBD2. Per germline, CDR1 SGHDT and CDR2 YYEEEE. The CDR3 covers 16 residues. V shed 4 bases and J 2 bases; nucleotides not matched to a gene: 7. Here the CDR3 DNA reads TGTGCCAGCAGCGGATGGACTAGCGGAACCACAGATACGCAGTATTTT. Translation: CASSGWTSGTTDTQYF.

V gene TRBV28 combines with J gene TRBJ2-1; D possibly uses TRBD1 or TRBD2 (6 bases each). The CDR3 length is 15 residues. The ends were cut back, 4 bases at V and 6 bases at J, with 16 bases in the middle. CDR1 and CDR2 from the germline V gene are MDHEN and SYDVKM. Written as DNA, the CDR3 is TGTGCCAGCAGTTCCATTCCGGAGGGGGGCAATGAGCAGTTCTTC. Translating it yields CASSSIPEGGNEQFF.

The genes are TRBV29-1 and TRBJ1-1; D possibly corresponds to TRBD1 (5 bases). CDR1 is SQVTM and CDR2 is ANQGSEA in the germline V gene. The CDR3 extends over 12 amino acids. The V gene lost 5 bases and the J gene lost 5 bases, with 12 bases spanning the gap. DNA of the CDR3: TGCAGCGTTCGGGACGGGGGGACTGAAGCTTTCTTT. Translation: CSVRDGGTEAFF. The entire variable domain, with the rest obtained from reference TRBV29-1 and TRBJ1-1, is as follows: SAVISQKPSRDICQRGTSLTIQCQVDSQVTMMFWYRQQPGQSLTLIATANQGSEATYESGFVIDKFPISRPNLTFSTLTVSNMSPEDSSIYLCSVRDGGTEAFFGQGTRLTVV.

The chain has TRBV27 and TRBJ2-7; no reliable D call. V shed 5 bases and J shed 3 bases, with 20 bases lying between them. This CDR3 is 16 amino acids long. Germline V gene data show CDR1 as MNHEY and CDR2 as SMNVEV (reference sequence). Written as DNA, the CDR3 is TGTGCCAGCAGTCTCGGATACGCCACTGCATACTACGAGCAGTACTTC. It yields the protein CASSLGYATAYYEQYF.

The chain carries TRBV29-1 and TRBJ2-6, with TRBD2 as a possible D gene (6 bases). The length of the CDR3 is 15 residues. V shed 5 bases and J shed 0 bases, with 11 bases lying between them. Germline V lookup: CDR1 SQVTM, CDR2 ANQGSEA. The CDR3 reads CSVLEGYSGANVLTF. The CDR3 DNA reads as TGCAGCGTTTTGGAGGGTTACTCTGGGGCCAACGTCCTGACTTTC.

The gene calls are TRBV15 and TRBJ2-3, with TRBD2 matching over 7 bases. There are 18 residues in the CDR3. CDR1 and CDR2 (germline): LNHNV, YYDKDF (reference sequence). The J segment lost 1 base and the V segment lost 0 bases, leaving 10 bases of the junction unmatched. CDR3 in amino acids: CATSRDSGPSSGTDTQYF. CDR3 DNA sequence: TGTGCCACCAGCAGAGATAGCGGGCCCTCAAGTGGCACAGATACGCAGTATTTT.

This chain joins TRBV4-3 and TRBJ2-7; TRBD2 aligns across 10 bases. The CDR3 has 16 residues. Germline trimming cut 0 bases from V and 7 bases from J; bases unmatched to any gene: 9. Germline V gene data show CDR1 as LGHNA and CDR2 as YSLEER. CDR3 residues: CASSQDRASGRVEQYF. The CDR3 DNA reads TGCGCCAGCAGCCAAGACCGGGCTAGCGGGAGAGTTGAGCAGTACTTC.

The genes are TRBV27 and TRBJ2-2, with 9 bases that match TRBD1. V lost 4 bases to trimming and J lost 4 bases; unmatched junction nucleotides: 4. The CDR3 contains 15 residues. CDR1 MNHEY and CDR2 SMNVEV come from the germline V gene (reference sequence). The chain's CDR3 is CASSWGQGATGELFF. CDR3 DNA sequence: TGTGCCAGCAGTTGGGGACAGGGAGCCACCGGGGAGCTGTTTTTT.

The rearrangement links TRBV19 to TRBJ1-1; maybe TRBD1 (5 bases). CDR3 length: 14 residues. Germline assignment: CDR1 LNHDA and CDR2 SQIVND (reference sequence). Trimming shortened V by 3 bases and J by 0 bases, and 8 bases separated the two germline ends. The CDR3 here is CASSMGRLNTEAFF. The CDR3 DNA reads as TGTGCCAGTAGTATGGGACGGCTGAACACTGAAGCTTTCTTT.

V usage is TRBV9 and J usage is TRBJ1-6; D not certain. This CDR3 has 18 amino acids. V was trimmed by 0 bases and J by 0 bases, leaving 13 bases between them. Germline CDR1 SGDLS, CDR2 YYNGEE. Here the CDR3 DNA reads TGTGCCAGCAGCGTAGGGGATTCTGGTAGCTCCTATAATTCACCCCTCCACTTT. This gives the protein CASSVGDSGSSYNSPLHF.

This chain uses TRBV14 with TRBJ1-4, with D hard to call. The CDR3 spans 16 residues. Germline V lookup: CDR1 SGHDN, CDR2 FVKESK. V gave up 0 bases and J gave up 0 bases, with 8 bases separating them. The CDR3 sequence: CASSQDSFATNEKLFF. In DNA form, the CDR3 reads TGTGCCAGCAGCCAAGATTCCTTCGCAACTAATGAAAAACTGTTTTTT.